This entry concerns a single T cell receptor beta chain. What it recognizes is unknown. Germline CDR1 is SNHLY and CDR2 is FYNNEI. V dropped 6 bases and J dropped 3 bases, with 6 bases sitting between them. The CDR3 covers 12 residues. This sample was taken from a study of a mutant IDH1 vaccine in newly diagnosed glioma. For the study at large: Patients' prior therapy spanned radiotherapy, temozolomide, or both; most underwent both.

Study results and limitations: The occurrence of vaccine-induced immune responses was seen in approximately 92% of patients.

TCRdb's table, derived via immunoSEQ multiplex PCR, lists solely in-frame clones and lacks some. The sample carries some 100,000 clones, about 80% recorded once. Stated time point: baseline, week 1 (first vaccination visit). Regarding treatment: pre-vaccination baseline after standard-of-care therapy. Patients carried new grade 3 or 4 IDH1-mutant astrocytomas lacking nuclear ATRX. The chain links TRBV2 to TRBJ1-3, with D unclear. This TCR derives from a woman aged 45 to 65 with glioma. The sample here was PBMCs, taken from a glioma patient treated with radiotherapy, temozolomide or both. DNA for the CDR3: TGTGCCAGCAGGGAGGATGGAAACACCATATATTTT. Its translation is CASREDGNTIYF.